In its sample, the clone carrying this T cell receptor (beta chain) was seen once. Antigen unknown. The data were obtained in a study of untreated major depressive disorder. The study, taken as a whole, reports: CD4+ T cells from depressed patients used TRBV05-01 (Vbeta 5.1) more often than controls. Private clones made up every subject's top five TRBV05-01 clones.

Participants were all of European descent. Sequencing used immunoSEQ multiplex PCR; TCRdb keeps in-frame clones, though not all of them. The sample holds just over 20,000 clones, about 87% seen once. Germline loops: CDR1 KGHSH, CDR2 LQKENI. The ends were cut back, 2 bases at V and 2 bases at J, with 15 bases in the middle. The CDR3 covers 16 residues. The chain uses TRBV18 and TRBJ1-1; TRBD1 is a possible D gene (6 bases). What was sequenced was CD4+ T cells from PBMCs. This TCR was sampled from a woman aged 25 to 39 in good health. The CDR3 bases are TGTGCCAGCTCACCATATCTGACAGGAATCAACACTGAAGCTTTCTTT. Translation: CASSPYLTGINTEAFF.